The 2 T cell receptor beta chains below were found in one sample sequenced in a study of blood T cells in healthy people across ages. Sample-barcoded 5' priming and a J-beta primer mix drove a second PCR of about 7 to 11 cycles. TCRdb passed the 5' RACE reads through MiXCR, listing each CDR3 protein once. Among roughly 500,000 distinct CDR3 sequences listed, 24% were seen once. This sample was also put to use in a study of T cells of mothers and their children.

The sample was blood. The receptors were gathered from a boy younger than 18 in good health.

This clonotype was observed a handful of times. The rearrangement links TRBV5-1 to TRBJ2-6; a possible D gene is TRBD1 (5 bases). This CDR3 contains 16 residues. In germline, CDR1 is SGHRS, CDR2 YFSETQ. Trimming removed 4 bases at V and 2 bases at J, with 13 bases between. In DNA form, the CDR3 reads TGCGCCAGCAGCCCCCTCGACAGTGCTGGGGCCAACGTCCTGACTTTC. This sequence encodes CASSPLDSAGANVLTF.

This clonotype has a handful of counts. This chain joins TRBV27 and TRBJ1-1; no firm D call. The CDR3 has 16 amino acids. The V end was cut by 5 bases, the J end by 1 base, with 17 bases between. Germline CDR1 and CDR2: MNHEY and SMNVEV (reference sequence). CDR3 sequence: CASSHSEGRENTEAFF. CDR3 DNA sequence: TGTGCCAGCAGTCACTCAGAGGGAAGGGAGAACACTGAAGCTTTCTTT.